This T cell receptor beta chain emerged from a study of blood T cell repertoires in COVID-19. The germline CDR1 and CDR2 sequences are GTSNPN and SVGIG (reference sequence). The CDR3 has 14 residues. V shed 2 bases, J shed 6 bases, and the junction held 9 bases outside the gene matches. Clones were sequenced by immunoSEQ multiplex PCR, and TCRdb holds only the in-frame ones, with some missing. This repertoire shows tens of thousands of clones, roughly 90% found once; its top ten account for more than 13%. The genes are TRBV30 and TRBJ1-2; 7 bases are shared with TRBD1. Sequencing used peripheral blood. This sequence originates from a human donor in a cohort sampled during active COVID-19. CDR3 in amino acids: CAWSRQGIWDGYTF. In DNA form, the CDR3 reads TGTGCCTGGAGTCGACAGGGAATTTGGGATGGCTACACCTTC.